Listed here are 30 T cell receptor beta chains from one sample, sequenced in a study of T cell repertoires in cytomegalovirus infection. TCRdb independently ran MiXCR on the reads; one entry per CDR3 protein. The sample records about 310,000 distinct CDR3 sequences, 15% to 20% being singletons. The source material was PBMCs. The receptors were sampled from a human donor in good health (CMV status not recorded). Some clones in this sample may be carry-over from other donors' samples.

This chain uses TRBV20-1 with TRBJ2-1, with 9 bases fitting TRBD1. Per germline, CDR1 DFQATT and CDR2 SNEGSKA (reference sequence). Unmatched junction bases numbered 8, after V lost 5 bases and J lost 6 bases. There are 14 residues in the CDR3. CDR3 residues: CSAHRGRPPNEQFF. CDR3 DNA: TGCAGTGCTCACAGGGGGCGGCCCCCCAATGAGCAGTTCTTC.

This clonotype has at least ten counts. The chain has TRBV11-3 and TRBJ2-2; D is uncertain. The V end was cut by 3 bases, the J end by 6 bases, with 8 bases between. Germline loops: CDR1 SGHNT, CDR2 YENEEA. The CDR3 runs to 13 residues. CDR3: CASSFRDPGELFF. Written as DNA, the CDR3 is TGTGCCAGCAGCTTTAGGGATCCCGGGGAGCTGTTTTTT.

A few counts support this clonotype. This CDR3 is CASSSFVGAGGELFF. CDR3 in DNA: TGTGCCAGCAGTTCCTTTGTTGGGGCTGGCGGGGAGCTGTTTTTT. The gene calls are TRBV12-3 or TRBV12-4 and TRBJ2-2, with D perhaps TRBD1 (5 bases). V lost 4 bases to trimming and J lost 7 bases, with 16 bases between them. There are 15 residues in the CDR3.

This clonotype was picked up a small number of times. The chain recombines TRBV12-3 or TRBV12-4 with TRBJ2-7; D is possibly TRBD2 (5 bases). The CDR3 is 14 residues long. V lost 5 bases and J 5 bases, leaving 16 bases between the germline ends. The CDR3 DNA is TGTGCCAGCAGTCCCTCCGGAGGTTCCCACGAGCAGTACTTC. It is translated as CASSPSGGSHEQYF.

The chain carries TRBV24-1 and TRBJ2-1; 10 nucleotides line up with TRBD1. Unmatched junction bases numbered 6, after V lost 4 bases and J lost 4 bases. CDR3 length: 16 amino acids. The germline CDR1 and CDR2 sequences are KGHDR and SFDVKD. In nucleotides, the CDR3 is TGTGCCACCAGTGACACAACGGGACAGGGGTACAATGAGCAGTTCTTC. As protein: CATSDTTGQGYNEQFF.

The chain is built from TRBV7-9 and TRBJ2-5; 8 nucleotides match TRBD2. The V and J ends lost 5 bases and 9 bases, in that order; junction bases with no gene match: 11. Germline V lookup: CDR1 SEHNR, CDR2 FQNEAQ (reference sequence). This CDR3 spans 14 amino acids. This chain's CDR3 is CASSPVSIGGAQYF. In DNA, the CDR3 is TGTGCCAGCAGCCCGGTTTCGATCGGGGGGGCCCAGTACTTC. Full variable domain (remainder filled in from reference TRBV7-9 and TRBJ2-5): DTGVSQNPRHKITKRGQNVTFRCDPISEHNRLYWYRQTLGQGPEFLTYFQNEAQLEKSRLLSDRFSAERPKGSFSTLEIQRTEQGDSAMYLCASSPVSIGGAQYFGPGTRLLVL.

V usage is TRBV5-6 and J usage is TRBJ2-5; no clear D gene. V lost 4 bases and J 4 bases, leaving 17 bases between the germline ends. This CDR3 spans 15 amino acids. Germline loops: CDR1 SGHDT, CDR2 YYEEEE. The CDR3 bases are TGTGCCAGCAGCCCGGTGCAACACCGAGGAGAGACCCAGTACTTC. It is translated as CASSPVQHRGETQYF.

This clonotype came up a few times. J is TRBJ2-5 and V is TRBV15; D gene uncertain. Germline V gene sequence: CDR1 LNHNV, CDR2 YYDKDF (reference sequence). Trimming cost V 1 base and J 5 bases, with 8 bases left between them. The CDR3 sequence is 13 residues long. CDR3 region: CATSRAVPETQYF. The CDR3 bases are TGTGCCACCAGCAGAGCGGTCCCGGAGACCCAGTACTTC.

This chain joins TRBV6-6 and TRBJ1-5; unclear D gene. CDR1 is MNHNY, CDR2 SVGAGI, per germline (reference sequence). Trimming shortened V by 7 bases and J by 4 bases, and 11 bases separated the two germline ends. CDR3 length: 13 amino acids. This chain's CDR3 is CASTMDGNQPQHF. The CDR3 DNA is TGTGCCAGCACCATGGACGGAAATCAGCCCCAGCATTTT.

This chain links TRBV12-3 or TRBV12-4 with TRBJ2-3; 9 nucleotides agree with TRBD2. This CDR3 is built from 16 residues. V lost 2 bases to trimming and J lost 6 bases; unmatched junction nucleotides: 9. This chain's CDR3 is CASSLWAGGPGDTQYF. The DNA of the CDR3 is TGTGCCAGCAGTTTATGGGCGGGGGGGCCCGGGGATACGCAGTATTTT.

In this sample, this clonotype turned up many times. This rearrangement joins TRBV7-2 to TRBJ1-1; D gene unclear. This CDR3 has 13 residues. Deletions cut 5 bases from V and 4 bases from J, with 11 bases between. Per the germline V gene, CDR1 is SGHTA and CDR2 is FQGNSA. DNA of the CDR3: TGTGCCAGCAGCCCCCAACTTCTCACTGAAGCTTTCTTT. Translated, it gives CASSPQLLTEAFF.

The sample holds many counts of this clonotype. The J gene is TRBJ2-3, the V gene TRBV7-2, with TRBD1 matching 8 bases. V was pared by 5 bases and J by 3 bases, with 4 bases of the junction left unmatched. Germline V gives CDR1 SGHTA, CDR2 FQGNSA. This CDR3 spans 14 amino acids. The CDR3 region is CASSPRGLTDTQYF. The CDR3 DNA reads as TGTGCCAGCAGCCCCAGGGGGCTAACAGATACGCAGTATTTT. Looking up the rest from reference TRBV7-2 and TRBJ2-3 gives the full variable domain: GAGVSQSPSNKVTEKGKDVELRCDPISGHTALYWYRQSLGQGLEFLIYFQGNSAPDKSGLPSDRFSAERTGGSVSTLTIQRTQQEDSAVYLCASSPRGLTDTQYFGPGTRLTVL.

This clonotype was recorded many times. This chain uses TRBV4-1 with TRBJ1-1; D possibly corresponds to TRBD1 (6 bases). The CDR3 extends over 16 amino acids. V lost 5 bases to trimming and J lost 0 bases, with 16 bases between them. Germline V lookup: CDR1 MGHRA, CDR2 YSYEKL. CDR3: CASSSGGGGVNTEAFF. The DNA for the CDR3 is TGCGCCAGCAGCAGCGGGGGGGGCGGAGTGAACACTGAAGCTTTCTTT.

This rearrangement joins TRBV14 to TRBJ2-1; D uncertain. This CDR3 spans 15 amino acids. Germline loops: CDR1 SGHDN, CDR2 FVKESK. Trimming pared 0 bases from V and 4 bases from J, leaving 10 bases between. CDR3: CASSQDIELYNEQFF. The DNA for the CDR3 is TGTGCCAGCAGCCAAGATATAGAACTTTACAATGAGCAGTTCTTC.

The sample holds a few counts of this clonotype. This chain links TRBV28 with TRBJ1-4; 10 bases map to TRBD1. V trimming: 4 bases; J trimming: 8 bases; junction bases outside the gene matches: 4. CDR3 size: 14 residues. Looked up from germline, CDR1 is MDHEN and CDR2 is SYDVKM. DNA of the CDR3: TGTGCCAGCAGTTCCGCGGACAGGGGGGAAAAACTGTTTTTT. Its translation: CASSSADRGEKLFF.

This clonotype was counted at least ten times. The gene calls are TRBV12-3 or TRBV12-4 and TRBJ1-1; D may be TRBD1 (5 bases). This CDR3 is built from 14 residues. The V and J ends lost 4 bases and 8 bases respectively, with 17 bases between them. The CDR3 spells CASSWRGGLGEAFF. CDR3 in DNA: TGTGCCAGCAGTTGGAGGGGTGGTCTTGGAGAAGCTTTCTTT.

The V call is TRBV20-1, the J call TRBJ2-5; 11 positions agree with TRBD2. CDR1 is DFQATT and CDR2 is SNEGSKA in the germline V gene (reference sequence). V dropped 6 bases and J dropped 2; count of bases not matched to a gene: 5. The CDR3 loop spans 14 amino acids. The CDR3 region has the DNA TGCAGTGCCAGACTAGCGGGGTTTCAAGAGACCCAGTACTTC. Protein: CSARLAGFQETQYF.

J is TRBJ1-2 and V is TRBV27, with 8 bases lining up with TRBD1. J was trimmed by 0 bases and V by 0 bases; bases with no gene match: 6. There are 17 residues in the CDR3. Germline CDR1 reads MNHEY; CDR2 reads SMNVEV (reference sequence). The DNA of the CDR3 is TGTGCCAGCAGTTTATCCTCGGGACAGGACTCTAACTATGGCTACACCTTC. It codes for CASSLSSGQDSNYGYTF.

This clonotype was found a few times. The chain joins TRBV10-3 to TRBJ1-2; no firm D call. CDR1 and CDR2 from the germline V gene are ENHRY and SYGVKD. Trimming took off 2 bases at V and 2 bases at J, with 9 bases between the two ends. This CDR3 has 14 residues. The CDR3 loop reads CAISELRSNYGYTF. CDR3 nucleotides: TGTGCCATCAGTGAGCTCAGATCGAACTATGGCTACACCTTC.

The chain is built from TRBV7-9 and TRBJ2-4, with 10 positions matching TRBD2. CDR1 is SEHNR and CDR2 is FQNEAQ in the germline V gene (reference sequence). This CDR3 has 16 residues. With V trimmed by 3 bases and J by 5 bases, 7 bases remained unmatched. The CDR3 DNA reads TGTGCCAGCAGCTTTAACGAAGCGGGGGGGGAAAACATTCAGTACTTC. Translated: CASSFNEAGGENIQYF.

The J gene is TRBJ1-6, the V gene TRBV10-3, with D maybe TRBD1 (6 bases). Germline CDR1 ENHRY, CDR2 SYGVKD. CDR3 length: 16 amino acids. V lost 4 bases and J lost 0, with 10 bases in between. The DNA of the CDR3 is TGTGCCATCAGTGGAACGGACAGCTCCTATAATTCACCCCTCCACTTT. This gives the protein CAISGTDSSYNSPLHF.

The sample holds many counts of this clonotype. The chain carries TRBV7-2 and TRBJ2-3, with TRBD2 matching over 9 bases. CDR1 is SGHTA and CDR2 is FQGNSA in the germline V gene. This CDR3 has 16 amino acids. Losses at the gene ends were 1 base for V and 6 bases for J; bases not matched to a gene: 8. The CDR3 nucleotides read TGTGCCAGCAGCTTAGTGGCGGGGGGGCTGGGGGATACGCAGTATTTT. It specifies CASSLVAGGLGDTQYF.

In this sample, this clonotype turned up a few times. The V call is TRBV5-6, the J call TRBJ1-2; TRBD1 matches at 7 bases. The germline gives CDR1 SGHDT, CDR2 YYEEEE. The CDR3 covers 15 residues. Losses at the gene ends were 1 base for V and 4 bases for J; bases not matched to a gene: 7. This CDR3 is CASSLRQGGLYGYTF. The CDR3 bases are TGTGCCAGCAGCTTGAGACAGGGAGGGCTCTATGGCTACACCTTC.

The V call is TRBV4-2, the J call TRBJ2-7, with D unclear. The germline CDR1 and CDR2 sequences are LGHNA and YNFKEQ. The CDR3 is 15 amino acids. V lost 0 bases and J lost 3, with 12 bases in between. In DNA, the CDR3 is TGTGCCAGCAGCCAAGATCTCGGTCACGGCTACGAGCAGTACTTC. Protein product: CASSQDLGHGYEQYF.

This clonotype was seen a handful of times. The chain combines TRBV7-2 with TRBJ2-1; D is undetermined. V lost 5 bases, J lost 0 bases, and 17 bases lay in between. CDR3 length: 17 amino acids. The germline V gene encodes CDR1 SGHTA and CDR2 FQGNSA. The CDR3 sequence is CASSRRRLTTSYNEQFF. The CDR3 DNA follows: TGTGCCAGCAGCCGACGGAGACTGACGACCTCCTACAATGAGCAGTTCTTC.

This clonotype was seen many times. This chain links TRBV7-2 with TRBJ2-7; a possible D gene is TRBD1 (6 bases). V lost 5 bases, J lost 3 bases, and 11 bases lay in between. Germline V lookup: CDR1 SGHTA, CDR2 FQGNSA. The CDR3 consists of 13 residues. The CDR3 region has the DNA TGTGCCAGCAGCCCACAGGGTATCTACGAGCAGTACTTC. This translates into CASSPQGIYEQYF.

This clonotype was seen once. The CDR3 spells CATRSRRLWGRPEEGYTF. The CDR3 coding sequence is TGTGCCACCCGTTCGCGGCGGTTATGGGGACGGCCTGAGGAGGGCTACACCTTC. The V call is TRBV27, the J call TRBJ1-2, with TRBD1 as a possible D gene (5 bases). The CDR3 sequence is 18 residues long. CDR1 and CDR2 (germline): MNHEY, SMNVEV (reference sequence). Trimming took off 10 bases at V and 8 bases at J, with 35 bases between the two ends.

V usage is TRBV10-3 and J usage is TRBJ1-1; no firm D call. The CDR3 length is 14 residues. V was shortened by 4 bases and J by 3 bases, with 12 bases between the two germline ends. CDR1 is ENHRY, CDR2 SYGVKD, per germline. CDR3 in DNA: TGTGCCATCAGTGCGGGCAGGTCCTACACTGAAGCTTTCTTT. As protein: CAISAGRSYTEAFF.

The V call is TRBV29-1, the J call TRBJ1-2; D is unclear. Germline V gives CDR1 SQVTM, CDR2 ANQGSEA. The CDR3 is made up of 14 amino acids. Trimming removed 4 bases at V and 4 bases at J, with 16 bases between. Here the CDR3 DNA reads TGCAGCGTTGCGTCCGGAGAGGACGCCTATGGCTACACCTTC. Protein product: CSVASGEDAYGYTF.

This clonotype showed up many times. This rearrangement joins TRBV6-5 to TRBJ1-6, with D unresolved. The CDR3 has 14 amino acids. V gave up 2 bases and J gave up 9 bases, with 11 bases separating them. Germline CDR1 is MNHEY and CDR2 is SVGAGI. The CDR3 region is CASSYVVELSPLHF. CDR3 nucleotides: TGTGCCAGCAGTTACGTCGTGGAACTTTCACCCCTCCACTTT.